This TCR beta chain was recovered during a study of blood T cell repertoires in COVID-19. Study-wide background: Some COVID-19 samples were acute and others convalescent; all came from the United States, Italy and Spain. The cDNA or gDNA used as material had been derived from T cells, B-cell-depleted T cells, or PBMCs.

The CDR3 totals 17 residues. Per germline, CDR1 LGHNA and CDR2 YSLEER. The V segment lost 0 bases and the J segment 1 base; nucleotides outside the gene matches: 3. Per the original data handling: For nucleated cells, counts were estimated from reference gene primer amplification. Profiling relied on immunoSEQ multiplex PCR, and the TCRdb table lists in-frame clones only, not all of them. The DNA gave D and trimming, while V, J and clone size come from that table. The sample carries some 700,000 clones, about nine tenths recorded once. Input material: peripheral blood. The rearrangement joins TRBV4-3 to TRBJ2-6; 7 bases align to TRBD2. This receptor was taken from a woman between 18 and 29 years old with acute or convalescent COVID-19. The CDR3 nucleotides read TGCGCCAGCAGCCAAGATCCGCGGGGGTCTGGGGCCAACGTCCTGACTTTC. Amino acids: CASSQDPRGSGANVLTF.